One T cell receptor (beta chain) is described in this entry. The CDR3 sequence is 16 residues long. V dropped 5 bases and J dropped 5; count of bases not matched to a gene: 13. CDR1 MDHEN and CDR2 SYDVKM come from the germline V gene. The data originate from a study of blood T cell repertoires in COVID-19. On the study more broadly: The samples span acute and convalescent COVID-19 from the United States, Italy and Spain. T cells, B-cell-depleted T cells, or PBMCs supplied cDNA or gDNA.

Authors' methods: Estimation of nucleated cell counts was performed using reference gene primer amplification. TCRdb's table, derived via immunoSEQ multiplex PCR, lists solely in-frame clones and lacks some. The DNA gave D and trimming, while V, J and clone size come from that table. The top ten clones hold 3.2% of a sample with 450,000 to 500,000 clones, 80% to 90% of them seen once. This sequence originates from a human donor in a cohort sampled during active COVID-19. V and J are TRBV28 and TRBJ2-5, with 8 bases that match TRBD2. Sequenced: peripheral blood. CDR3 DNA sequence: TGTGCCAGCAGTGGGGGTGGAAGCGGGAGTTCGGAGACCCAGTACTTC. Translation: CASSGGGSGSSETQYF.